This TCR beta chain was retrieved from a study of T cell repertoires in cytomegalovirus infection. Across the whole study: The public TCR beta signatures pointed to both CMV infection and matching HLA type.

General study points: Of the TCR beta families, the public ones yielded a cumulative frequency that identified carriers of CMV plus the relevant HLA. Clonotypes of TCR beta that were HLA-C-restricted and CMV-specific dominated the ex vivo response.

V shed 2 bases and J shed 5 bases, with 16 bases lying between them. The length of the CDR3 is 15 residues. The germline CDR1 and CDR2 sequences are DFQATT and SNEGSKA (reference sequence). TCRdb used MiXCR to reprocess the reads, holding one entry per CDR3 protein. The sample carries around 190,000 distinct CDR3 sequences, approximately 15% recorded once. There are many counts of this clonotype. Its antigen remains unidentified. The sequence derives from a human donor in good health (CMV status not recorded). Some clones in this sample may be carry-over from other donors' samples. The specimen was PBMCs. This rearrangement joins TRBV20-1 to TRBJ1-5; D unclear. In DNA form, the CDR3 reads TGCAGTGCTAGAATGGGGTCGCGCCTAGATCAGCCCCAGCATTTT. Translation gives CSARMGSRLDQPQHF.